This entry lists 29 T cell receptor beta chains sequenced from one sample in a study of T-cell memory formation after mild COVID-19. TCRdb reprocessed the 5' RACE reads via MiXCR and lists one record per CDR3 protein. The data contain 30,000 to 45,000 distinct CDR3 sequences, approximately 10% of them singletons. The sequenced material came from PBMCs or a T cell subset sorted from them (not recorded which). Source of these receptors: a man aged 18 to 29 who had mild COVID-19 (a few samples of this study predate the infection). Cell type and time point are not known.

This clonotype occurred many times. The V and J genes are TRBV3-1 and TRBJ2-1, with D tentatively TRBD1 or TRBD2 (7 bases each). This CDR3 is built from 16 residues. Germline CDR1 is LGHDT and CDR2 is YNNKEL (reference sequence). Trimming stripped 4 bases from V and 2 bases from J, with 15 bases between. The CDR3 loop reads CASSLRGGPTYNEQFF. In DNA form, the CDR3 reads TGTGCCAGCAGCCTCAGGGGGGGCCCTACCTACAATGAGCAGTTCTTC.

This clonotype was seen ten or more times. V gene TRBV5-8 combines with J gene TRBJ2-5; TRBD2 is a possible D gene (5 bases). The CDR3 is 13 amino acids. CDR1 is SGHTS and CDR2 is YDEGEE in the germline V gene. Trimming stripped 4 bases from V and 2 bases from J, with 9 bases between. CDR3 sequence reads: CASSLRDQETQYF. The CDR3 nucleotides read TGTGCCAGCAGCCTCCGGGATCAAGAGACCCAGTACTTC.

Many counts were recorded for this clonotype. The chain joins TRBV25-1 to TRBJ2-2, with unresolved D. The CDR3 covers 13 residues. V gave up 2 bases and J gave up 7 bases, with 8 bases separating them. The V gene's germline CDR1 is MGHDK and CDR2 SYGVNS. The chain's CDR3 is CASSEMMDGELFF. In DNA form, the CDR3 reads TGTGCCAGCAGTGAAATGATGGACGGGGAGCTGTTTTTT.

This clonotype was observed at least ten times. V and J are TRBV7-3 and TRBJ1-4; D is unresolved. The V and J ends lost 5 bases and 0 bases respectively, with 10 bases between them. This CDR3 spans 15 amino acids. The germline V gene has CDR1 SGHTA and CDR2 FQGTGA. CDR3 residues: CASSGNSATNEKLFF. DNA for the CDR3: TGTGCCAGCAGCGGTAACAGCGCAACTAATGAAAAACTGTTTTTT.

This clonotype was found a few times. The chain combines TRBV2 with TRBJ2-5; 7 bases agree with TRBD1. Germline V gene sequence: CDR1 SNHLY, CDR2 FYNNEI. The junction had 5 bases not matched to a gene; V was cut back by 8 bases and J by 2 bases. The CDR3 spans 13 residues. Here the CDR3 reads CASEQGIQETQYF. Here the CDR3 DNA reads TGTGCCAGCGAACAGGGGATACAAGAGACCCAGTACTTC.

This clonotype showed up many times. V is TRBV5-1 and J is TRBJ2-5; the D gene is possibly TRBD2 (6 bases). Deletions cut 4 bases from V and 2 bases from J, with 18 bases between. CDR1 and CDR2 (germline): SGHRS, YFSETQ. The CDR3 is made up of 16 amino acids. The CDR3 DNA sequence: TGCGCCAGCAGCCAAGCCGTAGCGGAGTTGCAAGAGACCCAGTACTTC. Translating it yields CASSQAVAELQETQYF.

This clonotype occurred many times. The chain recombines TRBV12-3 or TRBV12-4 with TRBJ1-1; 7 bases map to TRBD1. This CDR3 spans 14 amino acids. J gave up 1 base and V 6 bases, and 5 bases lay outside the gene matches. Here the CDR3 DNA reads TGTGCCAGCAGCCCACAGGGGTCGAACACTGAAGCTTTCTTT. Protein sequence: CASSPQGSNTEAFF.

Points on this clonotype: A much larger clonotype is one base distant, so this may be a read error. The J gene is TRBJ2-3, the V gene TRBV5-1; D is perhaps TRBD1 (5 bases). Germline-derived CDR1 and CDR2 are SGHRS and YFSETQ. The CDR3 extends over 17 amino acids. V was pared by 5 bases and J by 4 bases, with 23 bases between. CDR3 loop: CASRYHWVGPVADTQYF. The CDR3 DNA reads TGCGCCAGCAGATACCATTGGGTGGGGCCGGTGGCAGATACGCAGTATTTT.

The V call is TRBV29-1, the J call TRBJ2-1; D is unclear. The CDR3 loop spans 11 amino acids. The V gene's germline CDR1 is SQVTM and CDR2 ANQGSEA. The V end lost 3 bases, the J end lost 12 bases, and 12 bases lay between the germline ends. The CDR3 region has the DNA TGCAGCGTTGATCCGGGTTCGGGGCAGTTCTTC. Protein: CSVDPGSGQFF.

There are many counts of this clonotype. V is TRBV5-1 and J is TRBJ2-2, with D perhaps given as TRBD1 or TRBD2 (5 bases each). The CDR3 is 15 residues long. Deletions cut 0 bases from V and 6 bases from J, with 12 bases between. Germline-derived CDR1 and CDR2 are SGHRS and YFSETQ. The CDR3 nucleotides read TGCGCCAGCAGCTTGGCGGGACCCAAATCCGGGGAGCTGTTTTTT. It yields the protein CASSLAGPKSGELFF.

This clonotype has just a few counts. The chain carries TRBV5-6 and TRBJ1-2, with D perhaps matching TRBD1 (5 bases). Trimming removed 4 bases from V and 8 bases from J, with 18 bases in between. The CDR3 sequence is 14 residues long. Germline loops: CDR1 SGHDT, CDR2 YYEEEE. CDR3 coding DNA: TGTGCCAGCAGCGAACCCCCTGGGACGCTGGGCTACACCTTC. This sequence encodes CASSEPPGTLGYTF.

This clonotype occurred many times. In DNA, the CDR3 is TGTGCCAGCAGCTTCGAGAGGGGATTTACGATGCAGTACTTC. Its protein is CASSFERGFTMQYF. The chain couples TRBV7-2 to TRBJ2-7; possibly TRBD1 or TRBD2 for D (5 bases each). Trimming removed 3 bases from V and 9 bases from J, with 18 bases in between. Germline assignment: CDR1 SGHTA and CDR2 FQGNSA. CDR3 length: 14 residues.

In its sample, this clonotype ranks as medium-sized. The chain couples TRBV7-2 to TRBJ2-3; 15 bases map to TRBD2. Germline assignment: CDR1 SGHTA and CDR2 FQGNSA. J lost 0 bases, V lost 5 bases, and 6 bases had no gene match. This CDR3 comprises 18 residues. The CDR3 sequence is CASSTGLAGGLSTDTQYF. CDR3 nucleotide sequence: TGTGCCAGCAGCACGGGACTAGCGGGAGGACTTAGCACAGATACGCAGTATTTT.

This clonotype was detected ten times or more. The chain carries TRBV6-2 or TRBV6-3 and TRBJ2-7; D might be TRBD1 (7 bases). Between the trimmed V and J ends, which lost 4 bases and 7 bases, there was a span of 11 bases. The CDR3 has 12 residues. Looked up from germline, CDR1 is MNHEY and CDR2 is SVGEGT. CDR3: CASSWQGGEQYV. In DNA form, the CDR3 reads TGTGCCAGCAGTTGGCAGGGGGGTGAGCAGTACGTC.

This clonotype was counted many times. The chain links TRBV10-3 to TRBJ1-5; D uncertain. Per the germline V gene, CDR1 is ENHRY and CDR2 is SYGVKD. The germline V and J ends were trimmed by 4 bases and 1 base, with 11 bases remaining between them. This CDR3 has 15 amino acids. CDR3 nucleotides: TGTGCCATCAGTGCGGACCTGATCAGCAATCAGCCCCAGCATTTT. This codes for CAISADLISNQPQHF.

This clonotype was detected ten times or more. The V call is TRBV12-3 or TRBV12-4, the J call TRBJ2-4; no clear D gene. The CDR3 is 16 residues long. V was trimmed by 1 base and J by 3 bases, leaving 13 bases between them. CDR3 nucleotide sequence: TGTGCCAGCAGTTTAGAGATGGTCAGTAACAAAAACATTCAGTACTTC. This codes for CASSLEMVSNKNIQYF.

This clonotype is judged medium-sized. The chain combines TRBV4-3 with TRBJ2-6; D might be TRBD1 (6 bases). The V end was cut by 0 bases, the J end by 0 bases, with 6 bases between. CDR3 size: 16 residues. Germline CDR1 and CDR2: LGHNA and YSLEER. CDR3 coding DNA: TGCGCCAGCAGCCAAGAGACAGGCTCTGGGGCCAACGTCCTGACTTTC. Translation gives CASSQETGSGANVLTF.

Of note for this clonotype: This may arise from a read error, as a much more abundant clone is one base away. CDR3 loop: CTSSKLAGAYNEQFF. The CDR3 bases are TGTACCAGCAGCAAACTAGCGGGGGCTTACAATGAGCAGTTCTTC. The J gene is TRBJ2-1, the V gene TRBV7-3; TRBD2 matches 11 bases. This CDR3 comprises 15 residues. Germline CDR1 is SGHTA and CDR2 is FQGTGA.

The sample holds many counts of this clonotype. The rearrangement joins TRBV3-1 to TRBJ1-5; D gene ambiguous. This CDR3 contains 14 residues. V lost 1 base and J lost 6, with 10 bases in between. CDR1 and CDR2 (germline): LGHDT, YNNKEL (reference sequence). The CDR3 coding sequence is TGTGCCAGCAGCCAAGGTCTGATGGGTCAGCCCCAGCATTTT. Its translation: CASSQGLMGQPQHF.

V is TRBV6-9 and J is TRBJ2-7; a possible D gene is TRBD2 (5 bases). The DNA end is a closer match to TRBJ2-5, so the J assignment may be wrong. This CDR3 contains 16 residues. Germline lookup yields CDR1 MNHGY and CDR2 SVAAGI. The CDR3 here is CASRPPAPGSQETQYF. The CDR3 DNA reads as TGTGCCAGCAGACCGCCTGCTCCGGGATCGCAAGAGACCCAGTACTTC.

Many counts were recorded for this clonotype. The gene calls are TRBV23-1 and TRBJ2-1, with D possibly being TRBD1 or TRBD2 (5 bases each). TRBV23-1 is treated as an ORF (open reading frame) with a function not yet certain. V was shortened by 2 bases and J by 3 bases, with 11 bases between the two germline ends. The CDR3 sequence is 15 residues long. CDR3 DNA sequence: TGCGCCAGCAGTCAAGAGGGGTTCCTCTACAATGAGCAGTTCTTC. Its protein is CASSQEGFLYNEQFF.

This clonotype has a count of ten or more. This chain uses TRBV11-2 with TRBJ1-2; 12 bases align to TRBD1. The CDR3 covers 15 residues. Germline V lookup: CDR1 SGHAT, CDR2 FQNNGV. J was trimmed by 8 bases and V by 5 bases; bases with no gene match: 9. The CDR3 nucleotides are TGTGCCAGCAGCACGCGGGACAGGGGGCGAAGGGGCTACACCTTC. It translates to CASSTRDRGRRGYTF.

This clonotype was counted only a few times. The rearrangement links TRBV19 to TRBJ2-1; D is perhaps TRBD1 or TRBD2 (5 bases each). CDR1 is LNHDA and CDR2 is SQIVND in the germline V gene (reference sequence). The CDR3 spans 19 residues. V was pared by 6 bases and J by 0 bases, with 24 bases between. The CDR3 loop is CASSSASDSFRGSYNEQFF. In DNA, the CDR3 is TGTGCCAGTAGCTCCGCCTCTGACAGTTTTCGGGGCTCCTACAATGAGCAGTTCTTC.

This clonotype was seen ten or more times. V is TRBV4-2 and J is TRBJ2-3, with 12 nucleotides matching TRBD2. The CDR3 has 18 amino acids. The V gene end was trimmed by 4 bases and the J gene end by 0 bases; junction bases not matched to a gene: 8. CDR1 LGHNA and CDR2 YNFKEQ come from the germline V gene. CDR3 sequence: CASSLTSSGGVSTDTQYF. The CDR3 nucleotides read TGTGCCAGCAGCCTGACGTCTAGCGGGGGGGTAAGCACAGATACGCAGTATTTT.

This clonotype was picked up many times. The J gene is TRBJ2-2, the V gene TRBV12-3 or TRBV12-4; D remains ambiguous. The CDR3 loop spans 13 amino acids. V was clipped by 6 bases and J by 7 bases, with 12 bases between them. CDR3 protein: CASSPGYLGELFF. The CDR3 DNA follows: TGTGCCAGCAGCCCAGGATATCTCGGGGAGCTGTTTTTT.

Ten or more counts support this clonotype. V is TRBV4-3 and J is TRBJ2-7; TRBD1 matches 9 bases. CDR3 length: 14 residues. Losses at the gene ends were 3 bases for V and 7 bases for J; bases not matched to a gene: 7. The germline V gene encodes CDR1 LGHNA and CDR2 YSLEER. This chain's CDR3 is CASSQVTGGQEQYF. The CDR3, as DNA: TGCGCCAGCAGCCAGGTAACAGGGGGCCAAGAGCAGTACTTC.

This chain uses TRBV11-2 with TRBJ2-2; 7 bases match TRBD1. There are 15 residues in the CDR3. J lost 1 base, V lost 5 bases, and 4 bases had no gene match. Per the germline V gene, CDR1 is SGHAT and CDR2 is FQNNGV. This CDR3 is CASSLGQQNTGELFF. CDR3 DNA: TGTGCCAGCAGCCTGGGACAGCAGAACACCGGGGAGCTGTTTTTT.

This clonotype has at least ten counts. V is TRBV7-8 and J is TRBJ2-1; 7 bases fit TRBD2. This CDR3 has 14 residues. J lost 8 bases, V lost 5 bases, and 9 bases had no gene match. Germline assignment: CDR1 SGHVS and CDR2 FQNEAQ. The CDR3 DNA follows: TGTGCCAGCAGCCCAAGGACTAGGAGCGATGAGCAGTTCTTC. Translated: CASSPRTRSDEQFF.

This clonotype was seen many times. This chain connects TRBV10-3 to TRBJ2-6, with D tentatively TRBD1 (5 bases). The V gene lost 6 bases and the J gene lost 0 bases, with 12 bases spanning the gap. The germline V gene encodes CDR1 ENHRY and CDR2 SYGVKD. There are 16 residues in the CDR3. CDR3 nucleotides: TGTGCCATCAGACCGACAGAAAGCTCTGGGGCCAACGTCCTGACTTTC. Amino acid sequence: CAIRPTESSGANVLTF.